This T cell receptor (beta chain) came from a study of identifying expanded T cells in peripheral blood. Collection occurred without any documented infections or immune events in donors. Broader study findings: Differentially abundant clones: roughly 1.2 between replicates, about 17 at about two weeks, more than 18 at four.

As to this clone: The antigen remains unidentified.

The germline V gene has CDR1 MDHEN and CDR2 SYDVKM. The CDR3 is made up of 13 amino acids. V was shortened by 2 bases and J by 6 bases, with 9 bases between the two germline ends. The protocol was immunoSEQ multiplex PCR, while the TCRdb copy is restricted to in-frame clones and leaves out a portion. There are about 110,000 clones in the sample; roughly 90% occur only once, and about 17% lies in the top ten. V and J are TRBV28 and TRBJ2-3, with unresolved D. The source of this sequence is a person aged 18 to 70 in good health. The source material was blood. CDR3 amino acids: CASSLGSPDTQYF. The CDR3 nucleotides are TGTGCCAGCAGTTTAGGGTCCCCGGATACGCAGTATTTT.